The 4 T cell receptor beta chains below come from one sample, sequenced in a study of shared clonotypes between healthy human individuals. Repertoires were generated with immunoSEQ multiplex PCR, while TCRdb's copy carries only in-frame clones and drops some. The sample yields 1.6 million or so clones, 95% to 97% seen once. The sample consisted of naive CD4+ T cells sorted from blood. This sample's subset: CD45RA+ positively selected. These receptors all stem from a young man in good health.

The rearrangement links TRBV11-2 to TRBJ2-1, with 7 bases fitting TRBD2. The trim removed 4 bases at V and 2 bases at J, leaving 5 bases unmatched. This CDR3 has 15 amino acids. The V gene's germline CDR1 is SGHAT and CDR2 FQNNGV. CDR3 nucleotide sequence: TGTGCCAGCAGCTGGAGCGGGAACCCCTACAATGAGCAGTTCTTC. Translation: CASSWSGNPYNEQFF.

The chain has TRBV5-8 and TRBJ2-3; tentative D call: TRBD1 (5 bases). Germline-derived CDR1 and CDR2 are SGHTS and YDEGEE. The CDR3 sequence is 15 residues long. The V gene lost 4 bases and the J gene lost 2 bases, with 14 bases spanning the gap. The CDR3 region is CASSVTGAATDTQYF. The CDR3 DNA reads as TGTGCCAGCAGCGTCACAGGAGCCGCCACAGATACGCAGTATTTT.

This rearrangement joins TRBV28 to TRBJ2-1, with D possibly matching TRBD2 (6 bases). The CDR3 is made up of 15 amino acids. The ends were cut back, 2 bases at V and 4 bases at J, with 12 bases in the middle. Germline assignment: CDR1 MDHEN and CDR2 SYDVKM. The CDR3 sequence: CASSLMGGRYNEQFF. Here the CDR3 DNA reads TGTGCCAGCAGTTTAATGGGGGGTCGATACAATGAGCAGTTCTTC.

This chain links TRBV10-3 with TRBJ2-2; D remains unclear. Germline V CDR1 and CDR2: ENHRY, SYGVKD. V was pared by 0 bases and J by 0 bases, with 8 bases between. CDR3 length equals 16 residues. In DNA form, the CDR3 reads TGTGCCATCAGTGAGTCAAGCGCCGCGAACACCGGGGAGCTGTTTTTT. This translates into CAISESSAANTGELFF.